This passage covers 3 T cell receptor beta chains from one sample sequenced in a study of blood T cell repertoires in COVID-19. Assay: immunoSEQ multiplex PCR; the TCRdb copy retains only in-frame clones and omits some. The sample includes 110,000 or so clones, 70% to 90% of them seen just once. Material: peripheral blood. The origin of the receptors is a woman aged 70-85 years who had recovered from COVID-19.

The rearrangement links TRBV5-1 to TRBJ1-1; no reliable D call. The CDR3 covers 13 residues. Germline assignment: CDR1 SGHRS and CDR2 YFSETQ. V gave up 5 bases and J gave up 5 bases, with 13 bases separating them. The CDR3 loop reads CASRLRRDTEAFF. CDR3 nucleotide sequence: TGCGCCAGCAGATTGCGGAGGGATACTGAAGCTTTCTTT.

The chain is built from TRBV7-2 and TRBJ2-1; 14 positions agree with TRBD2. Germline CDR1 is SGHTA and CDR2 is FQGNSA. The CDR3 totals 18 residues. J gave up 2 bases and V 1 base, and 4 bases lay outside the gene matches. The CDR3 spells CASSLGTSGGPPYNEQFF. CDR3 nucleotides: TGTGCCAGCAGCTTAGGGACTAGCGGGGGGCCCCCCTACAATGAGCAGTTCTTC. Using reference TRBV7-2 and TRBJ2-1 for the parts outside the CDR3, the full variable domain is GAGVSQSPSNKVTEKGKDVELRCDPISGHTALYWYRQSLGQGLEFLIYFQGNSAPDKSGLPSDRFSAERTGGSVSTLTIQRTQQEDSAVYLCASSLGTSGGPPYNEQFFGPGTRLTVL.

V usage is TRBV4-3 and J usage is TRBJ1-1; D call uncertain. This CDR3 spans 15 amino acids. V dropped 1 base and J dropped 4 bases, with 13 bases sitting between them. Per germline, CDR1 LGHNA and CDR2 YSLEER. CDR3 region: CASSQVGSGVTEAFF. The CDR3 nucleotides are TGCGCCAGCAGCCAAGTTGGTTCAGGTGTCACTGAAGCTTTCTTT.